This TCR beta chain comes out of a study of early T cells in non-severe SARS-CoV-2 infection. Turning to the study itself: Investigators sequenced bulk RNA drawn from unsorted whole blood, and chains remained unpaired. Study outcomes and limitations: Anti-spike CD8 responses were favored in VDJdb matching, and private and CD4 specificities were missed.

This clonotype appeared a few times. What it binds is not known. This CDR3 is built from 14 residues. Deletions cut 1 base from V and 5 bases from J, with 10 bases between. CDR1 and CDR2 (germline): SGHTA, FQGNSA. Individual cDNA molecules each received unique molecular identifiers attached to them. Each CDR3 protein is one row after TCRdb ran MiXCR on the 5' RACE reads. The data show some 71,000 distinct CDR3 sequences, over 9.5% seen once. The clonotype originates from an adult who was a healthcare worker with PCR-confirmed SARS-CoV-2 infection or an uninfected control (not recorded which). The sample was whole blood. The V gene is TRBV7-2, the J gene TRBJ2-3; D is perhaps TRBD2 (5 bases). In nucleotides, the CDR3 is TGTGCCAGCAGCTTAGTTGGGCGGGTAGATACGCAGTATTTT. This codes for CASSLVGRVDTQYF.